A selection of T cell receptor beta chains follows, all from one sample in a study of a mutant IDH1 vaccine in newly diagnosed glioma. The assay was immunoSEQ multiplex PCR, and TCRdb's table has in-frame clones only and misses some. This sample has about 92,000 clones, with about four fifths found just once. Sequenced material: PBMCs, taken from a glioma patient treated with radiotherapy, temozolomide or both. These receptors came from a man aged 40-49 years with glioma. Each CDR3 is given with its conserved first and last residue. Each record gives: D gene, J gene, V gene, clone size, CDR3 DNA, CDR3 protein. The D gene is left open where the match is weak. Clone size is given for some rows only: seen once, a few or many times, or a class if the clone is expanded.

>-|TRBJ2-2|TRBV7-3|-
TGTGCCAGCAGCTCGCAGGGGGGCACCGGGGAGCTGTTTTTT
CASSSQGGTGELFF
>TRBD1|TRBJ2-1|TRBV7-9|once
TGTGCCAGCAGGCGACAGGGGGTAAGCTCCTACAATGAGCAGTTCTTC
CASRRQGVSSYNEQFF
>-|TRBJ2-3|TRBV2|once
TGTGCCAGCTCGACAGAAGGGACAGATACGCAGTATTTT
CASSTEGTDTQYF
>TRBD1|TRBJ1-2|TRBV7-9|many
TGTGCCAGCAGCTCGGACAGGGATGGCTATGGCTACACCTTC
CASSSDRDGYGYTF
>-|TRBJ1-2|TRBV5-1|-
TGCGCCAGCAGCTCTCCGTCGAGGGGGGTTCAAGGGACCCACTATGGCTACACCTTC
CASSSPSRGVQGTHYGYTF
>-|TRBJ1-6|TRBV4-2|-
TGTGCCAGCAGCCAGAAACCGGGTCCCTACAATTCACCCCTCCACTTT
CASSQKPGPYNSPLHF
>-|TRBJ1-4|TRBV2|-
TGTGCCAGCAGTGAAGCGGCAGGGGAGTTTGAAAAACTGTTTTTT
CASSEAAGEFEKLFF
>-|TRBJ2-6|TRBV5-4|-
TGTGCCAGCAGCTTGGAATTGACGGCCCTTGGGGTCTCTGGGGCCAACGTCCTGACTTTC
CASSLELTALGVSGANVLTF
>TRBD1|TRBJ1-6|TRBV30|-
TGTGCCTGGAGCCCAGGGGGTAATTCACCCCTCCACTTT
CAWSPGGNSPLHF
>TRBD1|TRBJ2-3|TRBV7-2|once
TGTGCCAGCAGCTTAGCCGGGACAGGGCACGGAGATACGCAGTATTTT
CASSLAGTGHGDTQYF
>TRBD2|TRBJ2-1|TRBV5-6|-
TGTGCCAGCAGCTTGGGAGCGGGGGGCCTATACAATGAGCAGTTCTTC
CASSLGAGGLYNEQFF
>TRBD1|TRBJ2-3|TRBV7-2|-
TGTGCCAGCAGCTTAAATGACAGGGTAGTAAATACGCAGTATTTT
CASSLNDRVVNTQYF
>-|TRBJ1-1|TRBV6-1|-
TGTGCCAGCAGTGAACTCTTGGCGAACGCTGAAGCTTTCTTT
CASSELLANAEAFF
>-|TRBJ1-5|TRBV30|-
TGTGCCTGGAGTAAGGATAATGCTCAGCCCCAGCATTTT
CAWSKDNAQPQHF
>TRBD1|TRBJ2-7|TRBV6-1|-
TGTGCCAGCAGGGAAACCGGGACAGGGAGCGCCGAGCAGTACTTC
CASRETGTGSAEQYF
>TRBD1|TRBJ1-2|TRBV7-8|-
TGTGCCAGCAGCTTAGCCGTAATAAGACAGGGGCCTAACTATGGCTACACCTTC
CASSLAVIRQGPNYGYTF
>-|TRBJ2-7|TRBV6-1|medium-sized
TGTGCCAGCAGTGAAGGATTGTTGGGAGCCCTCTACGAGCAGTACTTC
CASSEGLLGALYEQYF
>-|TRBJ2-3|TRBV6-5|few
TGTGCCAGCAGTTACCACGGTGGGCGGCGCACAGATACGCAGTATTTT
CASSYHGGRRTDTQYF
>-|TRBJ1-6|TRBV4-2|-
TGTGCCAGCAGCCAAGGTGCGAGCTCCTATAATTCACCCCTCCACTTT
CASSQGASSYNSPLHF
>-|TRBJ1-2|TRBV5-4|-
TGTGCCAGCAGGCCGTCCGGGCCCCGGTACTATGGCTACACCTTC
CASRPSGPRYYGYTF
>-|TRBJ1-1|TRBV6-5|-
TGTGCCAGCAGAAACGACGGGAACACTGAAGCTTTCTTT
CASRNDGNTEAFF
>-|TRBJ2-1|TRBV2|-
TGTGCCAGCAGTGAAGAGCGGGAGTTCTTC
CASSEEREFF
>-|TRBJ1-1|TRBV5-6|-
TGTGCCAGCAGCTCGACAACGGTCACTGAAGCTTTCTTT
CASSSTTVTEAFF
>-|TRBJ2-7|TRBV19|once
TGTGTCAGTAGTATAGCAGCAGGAAACTCCTACGAGCAGTACTTC
CVSSIAAGNSYEQYF
>-|TRBJ1-5|TRBV6-1|-
TGTGCCAGCAGTGAAGCTATTTCCGGGCCCCAGCATTTT
CASSEAISGPQHF
>-|TRBJ2-7|TRBV11-3|few
TGTGCCAGCAGCTTCGGTTTGGCCGGCGAGCAGTACTTC
CASSFGLAGEQYF
>TRBD2|TRBJ2-3|TRBV19|-
TGTGCCAGTAGCACTAGCGGGGGCGCAGATACGCAGTATTTT
CASSTSGGADTQYF
>-|TRBJ2-7|TRBV7-6|once
TGTGCCAGCAGCTTTCAGGTCCGCTCCTCGGAGCAGTACTTC
CASSFQVRSSEQYF
>-|TRBJ1-4|TRBV19|-
TGTGCCAGTAGTCCACGAAGGGGAGGTAATGAAAAACTGTTTTTT
CASSPRRGGNEKLFF
>-|TRBJ2-7|TRBV5-4|-
TGTGCCAGCAGCTTGTTCCCACAGGGTGCAACCTACGAGCAGTACTTC
CASSLFPQGATYEQYF
>-|TRBJ1-2|TRBV7-9|-
TGTGCCAGCAGCCTAGAGGGGATCATAGCGGGTAACTATGGCTACACCTTC
CASSLEGIIAGNYGYTF
>TRBD1|TRBJ1-2|TRBV29-1|-
TGCAGCGTTGTCCAGGACAGGGGTGGCTACACCTTC
CSVVQDRGGYTF